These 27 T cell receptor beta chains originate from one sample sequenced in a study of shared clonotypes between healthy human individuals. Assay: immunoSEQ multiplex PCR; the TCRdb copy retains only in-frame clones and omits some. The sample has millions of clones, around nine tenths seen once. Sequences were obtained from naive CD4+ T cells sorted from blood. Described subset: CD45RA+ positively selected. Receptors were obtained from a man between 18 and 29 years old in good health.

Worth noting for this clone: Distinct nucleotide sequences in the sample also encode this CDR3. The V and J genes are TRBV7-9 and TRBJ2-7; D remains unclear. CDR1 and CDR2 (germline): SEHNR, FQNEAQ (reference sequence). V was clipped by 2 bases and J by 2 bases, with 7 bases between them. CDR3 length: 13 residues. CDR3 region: CASSLSGTYEQYF. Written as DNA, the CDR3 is TGTGCCAGCAGCTTAAGTGGGACCTACGAGCAGTACTTC.

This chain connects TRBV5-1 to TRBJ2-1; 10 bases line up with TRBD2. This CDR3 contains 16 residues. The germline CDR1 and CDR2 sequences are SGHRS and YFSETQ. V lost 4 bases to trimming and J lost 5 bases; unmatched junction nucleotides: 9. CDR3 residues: CASSLRTSGTNNEQFF. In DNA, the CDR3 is TGCGCCAGCAGCCTTAGGACTAGCGGAACCAACAATGAGCAGTTCTTC.

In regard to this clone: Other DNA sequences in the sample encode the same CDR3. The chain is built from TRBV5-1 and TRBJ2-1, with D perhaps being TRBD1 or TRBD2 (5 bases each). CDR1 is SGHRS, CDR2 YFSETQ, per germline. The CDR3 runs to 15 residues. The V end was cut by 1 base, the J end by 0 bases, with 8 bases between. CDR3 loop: CASSLWGSSYNEQFF. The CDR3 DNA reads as TGCGCCAGCAGCTTGTGGGGGAGCTCCTACAATGAGCAGTTCTTC.

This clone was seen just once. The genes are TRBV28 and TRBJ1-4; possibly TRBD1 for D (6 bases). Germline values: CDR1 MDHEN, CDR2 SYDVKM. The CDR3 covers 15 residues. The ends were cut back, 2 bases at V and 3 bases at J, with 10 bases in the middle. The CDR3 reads CASSLAGAANEKLFF. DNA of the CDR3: TGTGCCAGCAGTTTAGCGGGGGCGGCTAATGAAAAACTGTTTTTT.

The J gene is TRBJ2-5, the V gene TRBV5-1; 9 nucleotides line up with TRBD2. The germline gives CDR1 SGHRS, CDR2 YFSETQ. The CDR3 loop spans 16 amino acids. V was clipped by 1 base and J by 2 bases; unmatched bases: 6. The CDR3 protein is CASSLLASGVQETQYF. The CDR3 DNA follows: TGCGCCAGCAGCTTGTTGGCTAGCGGGGTACAAGAGACCCAGTACTTC. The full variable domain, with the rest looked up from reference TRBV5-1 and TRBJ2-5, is KAGVTQTPRYLIKTRGQQVTLSCSPISGHRSVSWYQQTPGQGLQFLFEYFSETQRNKGNFPGRFSGRQFSNSRSEMNVSTLELGDSALYLCASSLLASGVQETQYFGPGTRLLVL.

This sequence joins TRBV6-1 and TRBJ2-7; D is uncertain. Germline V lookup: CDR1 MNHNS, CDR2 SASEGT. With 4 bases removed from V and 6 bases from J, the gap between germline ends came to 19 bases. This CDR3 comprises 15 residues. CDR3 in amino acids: CASSGSDLGNSEQYF. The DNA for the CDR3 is TGTGCCAGCAGTGGATCGGACCTAGGTAACAGCGAGCAGTACTTC.

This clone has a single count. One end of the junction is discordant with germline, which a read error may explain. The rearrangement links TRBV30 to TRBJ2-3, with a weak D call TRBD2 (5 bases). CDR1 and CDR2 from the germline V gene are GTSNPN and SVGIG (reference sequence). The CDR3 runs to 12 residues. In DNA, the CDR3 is TGTGCCTGGAGTGTACTCGAGGGAGTCGGTGATTTT. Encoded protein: CAWSVLEGVGDF.

CDR3 sequence (DNA): TGCGCCAGCAGTAGACCGGGACAGAGACCCACCGGGGAGCTGTTTTTT. It specifies CASSRPGQRPTGELFF. The V call is TRBV4-1, the J call TRBJ2-2, with 7 bases that match TRBD1. This CDR3 spans 16 amino acids. J lost 4 bases, V lost 6 bases, and 11 bases had no gene match. Germline V gene lookup returns CDR1 MGHRA and CDR2 YSYEKL.

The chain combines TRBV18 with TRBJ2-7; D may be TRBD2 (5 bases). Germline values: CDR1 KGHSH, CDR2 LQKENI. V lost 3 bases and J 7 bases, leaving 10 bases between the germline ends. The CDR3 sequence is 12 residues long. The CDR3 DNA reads TGTGCCAGCTCACCGGCGAGGGCTGAGCAGTACTTC. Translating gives CASSPARAEQYF.

DNA of the CDR3: TGTGCCAGCAGAGCCGGACAGGCAAACACCGGGGAGCTGTTTTTT. Protein: CASRAGQANTGELFF. V usage is TRBV2 and J usage is TRBJ2-2, with TRBD1 identical over 7 bases. From germline, CDR1 is SNHLY and CDR2 FYNNEI. Trimming removed 6 bases from V and 2 bases from J; junction bases left unmatched: 6. CDR3 length equals 15 residues.

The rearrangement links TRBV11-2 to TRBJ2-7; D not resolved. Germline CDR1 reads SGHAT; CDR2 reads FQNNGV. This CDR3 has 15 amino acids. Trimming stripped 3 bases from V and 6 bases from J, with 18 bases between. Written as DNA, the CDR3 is TGTGCCAGCAGCTTTACTGACTCTACTCTGGCCGAGCAGTACTTC. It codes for CASSFTDSTLAEQYF.

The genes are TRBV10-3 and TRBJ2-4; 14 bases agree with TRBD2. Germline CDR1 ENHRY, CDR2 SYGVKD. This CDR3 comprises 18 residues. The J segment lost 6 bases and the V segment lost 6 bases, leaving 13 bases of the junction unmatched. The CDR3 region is CAISPNPGLAGDPNIQYF. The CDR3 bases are TGTGCCATCAGCCCTAATCCGGGACTAGCGGGAGACCCAAACATTCAGTACTTC.

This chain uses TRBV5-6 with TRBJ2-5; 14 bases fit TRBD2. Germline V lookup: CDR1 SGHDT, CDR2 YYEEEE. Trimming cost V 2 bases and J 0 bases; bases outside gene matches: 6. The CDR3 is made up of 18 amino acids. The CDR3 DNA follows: TGTGCCAGCAGCTTCAGGACTAGCGGGAGGCCCCACCAAGAGACCCAGTACTTC. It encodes CASSFRTSGRPHQETQYF.

The CDR3 sequence: CASSLLAGGTYNEQFF. As DNA, the CDR3 is TGTGCCAGCAGCTTGCTAGCGGGAGGGACCTACAATGAGCAGTTCTTC. The rearrangement joins TRBV5-5 to TRBJ2-1; 12 bases are a match to TRBD2. Unmatched junction bases numbered 1, after V lost 1 base and J lost 2 bases. There are 16 residues in the CDR3. The V gene's germline CDR1 is SGHKS and CDR2 YYEKEE (reference sequence).

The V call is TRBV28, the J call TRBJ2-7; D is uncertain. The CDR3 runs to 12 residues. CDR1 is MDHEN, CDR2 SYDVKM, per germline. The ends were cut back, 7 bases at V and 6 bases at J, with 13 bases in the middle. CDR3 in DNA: TGTGCCAGCACCCCCGGTGCGCGCGAGCAGTACTTC. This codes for CASTPGAREQYF.

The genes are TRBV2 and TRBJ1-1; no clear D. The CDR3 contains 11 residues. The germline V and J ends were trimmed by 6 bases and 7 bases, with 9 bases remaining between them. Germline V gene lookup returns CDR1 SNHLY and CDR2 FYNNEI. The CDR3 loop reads CASSLGNEAFF. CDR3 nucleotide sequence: TGTGCCAGCAGCCTGGGGAATGAAGCTTTCTTT.

Here the CDR3 reads CASSLEGLKFF. In nucleotides, the CDR3 is TGCGCCAGCAGCTTGGAAGGACTTAAGTTCTTC. The chain joins TRBV5-1 to TRBJ2-1; possible D gene TRBD2, 5 bases. The V end lost 0 bases, the J end lost 14 bases, and 9 bases lay between the germline ends. Germline V CDR1 and CDR2: SGHRS, YFSETQ. The length of the CDR3 is 11 residues.

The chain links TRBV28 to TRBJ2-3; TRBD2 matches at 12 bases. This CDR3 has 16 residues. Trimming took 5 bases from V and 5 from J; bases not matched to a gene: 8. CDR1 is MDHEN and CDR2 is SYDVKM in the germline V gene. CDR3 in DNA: TGTGCCAGCAGTCGCCTAGCGGGGGGGCTTGAAGATACGCAGTATTTT. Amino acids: CASSRLAGGLEDTQYF.

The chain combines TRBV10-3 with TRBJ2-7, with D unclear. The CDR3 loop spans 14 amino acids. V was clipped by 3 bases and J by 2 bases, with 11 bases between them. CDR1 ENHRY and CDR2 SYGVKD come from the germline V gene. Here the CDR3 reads CAISDRTITYEQYF. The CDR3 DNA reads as TGTGCCATCAGTGACAGGACCATCACCTACGAGCAGTACTTC.

The CDR3 DNA reads TGTGCCAGCAGCCAGCGTGGGAGATACAATGAGCAGTTCTTC. Translating gives CASSQRGRYNEQFF. The gene calls are TRBV7-3 and TRBJ2-1; D perhaps matches TRBD2 (5 bases). Between the trimmed V and J ends, which lost 5 bases and 4 bases, there was a span of 12 bases. This CDR3 has 14 amino acids. Germline loops: CDR1 SGHTA, CDR2 FQGTGA.

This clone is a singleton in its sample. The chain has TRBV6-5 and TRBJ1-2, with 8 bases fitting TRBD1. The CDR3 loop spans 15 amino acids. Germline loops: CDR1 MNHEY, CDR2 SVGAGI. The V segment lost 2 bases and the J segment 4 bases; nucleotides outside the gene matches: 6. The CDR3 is CASSYAQGQAYGYTF. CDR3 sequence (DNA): TGTGCCAGCAGTTACGCGCAGGGACAGGCCTATGGCTACACCTTC.

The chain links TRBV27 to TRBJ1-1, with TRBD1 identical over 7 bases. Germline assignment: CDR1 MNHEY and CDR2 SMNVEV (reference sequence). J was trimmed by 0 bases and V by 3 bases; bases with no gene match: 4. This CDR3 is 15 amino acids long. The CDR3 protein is CASSLVTGVNTEAFF. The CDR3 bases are TGTGCCAGCAGTTTGGTCACAGGGGTGAACACTGAAGCTTTCTTT.

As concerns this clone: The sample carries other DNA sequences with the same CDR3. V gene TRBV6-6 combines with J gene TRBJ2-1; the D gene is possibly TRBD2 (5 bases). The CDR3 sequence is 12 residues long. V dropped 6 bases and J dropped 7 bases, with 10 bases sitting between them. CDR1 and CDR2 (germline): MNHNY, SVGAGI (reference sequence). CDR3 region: CASSPGENEQFF. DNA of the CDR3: TGTGCCAGCAGCCCCGGGGAGAATGAGCAGTTCTTC.

The CDR3 spells CASSSRDRARQYF. The CDR3 DNA reads TGTGCCAGCAGCTCCCGGGACAGGGCCAGGCAGTACTTC. The chain joins TRBV5-4 to TRBJ2-7; 9 bases agree with TRBD1. This CDR3 has 13 residues. Germline V gene data show CDR1 as SGHNT and CDR2 as YYREEE (reference sequence). V trimming: 3 bases; J trimming: 9 bases; junction bases outside the gene matches: 7.

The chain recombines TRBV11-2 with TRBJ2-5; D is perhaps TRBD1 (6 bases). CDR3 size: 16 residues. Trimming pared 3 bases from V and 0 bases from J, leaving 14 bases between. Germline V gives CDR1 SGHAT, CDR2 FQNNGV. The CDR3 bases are TGTGCCAGCAGCTTCACTCGGGACACCAACCAAGAGACCCAGTACTTC. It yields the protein CASSFTRDTNQETQYF. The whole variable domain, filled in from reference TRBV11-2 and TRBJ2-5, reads EAGVAQSPRYKIIEKRQSVAFWCNPISGHATLYWYQQILGQGPKLLIQFQNNGVVDDSQLPKDRFSAERLKGVDSTLKIQPAKLEDSAVYLCASSFTRDTNQETQYFGPGTRLLVL.

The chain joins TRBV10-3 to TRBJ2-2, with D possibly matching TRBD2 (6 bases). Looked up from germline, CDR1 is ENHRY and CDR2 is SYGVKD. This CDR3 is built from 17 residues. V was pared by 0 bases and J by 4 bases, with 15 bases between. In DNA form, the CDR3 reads TGTGCCATCAGTGAGTCGGGTAGCGGCAGTATCACCGGGGAGCTGTTTTTT. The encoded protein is CAISESGSGSITGELFF.

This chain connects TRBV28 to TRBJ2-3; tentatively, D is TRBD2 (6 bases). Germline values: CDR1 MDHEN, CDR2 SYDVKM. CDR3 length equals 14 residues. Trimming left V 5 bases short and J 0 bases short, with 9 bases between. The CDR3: CASSDSGSTDTQYF. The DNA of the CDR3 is TGTGCCAGCAGTGATAGCGGTAGCACAGATACGCAGTATTTT.